This T cell receptor beta chain was captured by sequencing in a study of T cell responses to AZD1222 COVID-19 vaccine. Study observations and caveats: Vaccine-associated CD4 TCRs spanned spike, dominant at 160-218 and 743-854.

Repertoires were generated with immunoSEQ multiplex PCR, while TCRdb's copy carries only in-frame clones and drops some. The top ten clones hold less than 1.5% of a sample with 150,000 to 200,000 clones, approximately 89% of them seen once. Pooled together were second doses at about 4 or about 12 weeks. Germline assignment: CDR1 MNHEY and CDR2 SMNVEV (reference sequence). J lost 8 bases, V lost 5 bases, and 4 bases had no gene match. This CDR3 spans 12 amino acids. Concerning this clone: Its target is unknown.

The sample in question was peripheral blood, obtained 28 days after the second AZD1222 dose. This TCR was recovered from an adult who received the AZD1222 COVID-19 vaccine. The genes are TRBV27 and TRBJ1-2, with TRBD1 matching over 8 bases. The CDR3 sequence is CASSVTGGGYTF. CDR3 DNA: TGTGCCAGCAGTGTCACAGGGGGAGGCTACACCTTC.